The clone carrying this TCR beta chain was observed a handful of times. Its antigen is undetermined. Germline V gene lookup returns CDR1 WNHNN and CDR2 SYGVQD (reference sequence). The V and J ends lost 6 bases and 0 bases, in that order; junction bases with no gene match: 5. The CDR3 consists of 14 residues. These data come from a study of breast tumors, draining lymph nodes, adjacent tissues. General observations from the study: Tumor T cell lymph node origin was a supported hypothesis, not proven. Tumor TCR diversity was below lymph nodes but above nontumor tissue.

TCRdb used MiXCR to reprocess the multiplex PCR reads, holding one entry per CDR3 protein. The repertoire has around 150,000 distinct CDR3 sequences, approximately 29% of them found once; the top ten carry about 2.5%. Axillary draining lymph nodes of breast cancer patients supplied the node samples. The receptor comes from a female donor with breast cancer. Some clones in this sample may be carry-over from other donors' samples. The chain has TRBV10-1 and TRBJ2-7, with TRBD1 matching over 7 bases. The specimen sequenced was axillary lymph node tissue. CDR3 amino acids: CASSEGGISYEQYF. Written as DNA, the CDR3 is TGCGCCAGCAGCGAAGGGGGCATCTCCTACGAGCAGTACTTC.